This entry lists 28 T cell receptor beta chains sequenced from one sample in a study of T cell repertoires in cytomegalovirus infection. MiXCR, run by TCRdb on the reads, gives a single entry per CDR3 protein. The sample contains around 130,000 distinct CDR3 sequences, 7.5% to 9% of which appear only once. The sample taken for sequencing was PBMCs. These receptors were obtained from a human donor in good health (CMV status not recorded). Some clones in this sample may be carry-over from other donors' samples.

The table lists this clonotype with many counts. The chain carries TRBV6-2 or TRBV6-3 and TRBJ2-3, with D possibly called TRBD1 or TRBD2 (5 bases each). The CDR3 totals 18 residues. Germline loops: CDR1 MNHEY, CDR2 SVGEGT. Between the trimmed V and J ends, which lost 5 bases and 6 bases, there was a span of 27 bases. The CDR3 region has the DNA TGTGCCAGCAGTCCGGCGATGAGGGACCTTAGACGGTCTGATACGCAGTATTTT. Residues: CASSPAMRDLRRSDTQYF.

The rearrangement uses TRBV2 and TRBJ1-1, with D uncertain. The V end lost 5 bases, the J end lost 6 bases, and 7 bases lay between the germline ends. Germline V gene sequence: CDR1 SNHLY, CDR2 FYNNEI. The CDR3 spans 11 residues. CDR3 protein: CASSNTAEAFF. The CDR3 DNA reads as TGTGCCAGCAGTAATACCGCTGAAGCTTTCTTT. The complete variable domain, with remaining parts taken from reference TRBV2 and TRBJ1-1, reads EPEVTQTPSHQVTQMGQEVILRCVPISNHLYFYWYRQILGQKVEFLVSFYNNEISEKSEIFDDQFSVERPDGSNFTLKIRSTKLEDSAMYFCASSNTAEAFFGQGTRLTVV.

This clonotype appeared many times. The V call is TRBV20-1, the J call TRBJ2-1; no clear D gene. The germline CDR1 and CDR2 sequences are DFQATT and SNEGSKA (reference sequence). V lost 0 bases to trimming and J lost 8 bases, with 14 bases between them. CDR3 length equals 14 residues. Here the CDR3 reads CSARDSRSVDEQFF. DNA for the CDR3: TGCAGTGCTAGAGATTCGAGGTCAGTTGATGAGCAGTTCTTC.

This clonotype was observed a few times. The rearrangement uses TRBV11-2 and TRBJ1-6; 7 nucleotides match TRBD1. The CDR3 is made up of 15 amino acids. V gave up 5 bases and J gave up 9 bases; unmatched junction bases: 10. Germline V gene sequence: CDR1 SGHAT, CDR2 FQNNGV. CDR3 bases: TGTGCCAGCAGCCCGCGACAGGGCTCGGGTTCACCCCTCCACTTT. This sequence encodes CASSPRQGSGSPLHF. The variable domain in full, with the rest retrieved from reference TRBV11-2 and TRBJ1-6, is EAGVAQSPRYKIIEKRQSVAFWCNPISGHATLYWYQQILGQGPKLLIQFQNNGVVDDSQLPKDRFSAERLKGVDSTLKIQPAKLEDSAVYLCASSPRQGSGSPLHFGNGTRLTVT.

At least ten counts were recorded for this clonotype. The J gene is TRBJ1-2, the V gene TRBV5-1; TRBD1 agrees at 8 bases. Germline V gives CDR1 SGHRS, CDR2 YFSETQ. V dropped 4 bases and J dropped 1; count of bases not matched to a gene: 15. This CDR3 comprises 18 residues. CDR3 DNA sequence: TGCGCCAGCAGCCCTGAACCGGGACAGGCCTCCCGTAACTATGGCTACACCTTC. Translated: CASSPEPGQASRNYGYTF.

Only a few counts were recorded for this clonotype. The CDR3 protein is CASSLEGGGLNEQFF. The CDR3 DNA sequence: TGTGCCAGCAGCTTGGAGGGCGGGGGCTTAAATGAGCAGTTCTTC. This rearrangement joins TRBV5-4 to TRBJ2-1; maybe TRBD2 (7 bases). V was cut by 0 bases and J by 7 bases, with 14 bases left in between. The CDR3 is made up of 15 amino acids. The germline V gene has CDR1 SGHNT and CDR2 YYREEE (reference sequence). The full variable domain, its missing parts supplied by reference TRBV5-4 and TRBJ2-1, is ETGVTQSPTHLIKTRGQQVTLRCSSQSGHNTVSWYQQALGQGPQFIFQYYREEENGRGNFPPRFSGLQFPNYSSELNVNALELDDSALYLCASSLEGGGLNEQFFGPGTRLTVL.

This clonotype was seen at least ten times. The chain employs TRBV7-2 and TRBJ2-6, with D uncertain. The ends were cut back, 7 bases at V and 1 base at J, with 8 bases in the middle. CDR3 length: 14 amino acids. Germline CDR1 and CDR2: SGHTA and FQGNSA. The CDR3 sequence is CASTNPSGANVLTF. In DNA form, the CDR3 reads TGTGCCAGCACCAACCCGTCTGGGGCCAACGTCCTGACTTTC.

The rearrangement joins TRBV6-5 to TRBJ1-1, with 7 bases lining up with TRBD1. This CDR3 comprises 14 residues. The germline V gene encodes CDR1 MNHEY and CDR2 SVGAGI. J lost 5 bases, V lost 6 bases, and 9 bases had no gene match. CDR3 protein: CASRPTGVGTEAFF. CDR3 in DNA: TGTGCCAGCAGACCAACAGGGGTCGGGACTGAAGCTTTCTTT.

This clonotype was detected many times. The CDR3 here is CSAKNLKGLIDEQYF. CDR3 bases: TGCAGTGCTAAGAACCTTAAGGGACTAATAGACGAGCAGTACTTC. The V and J genes are TRBV20-1 and TRBJ2-7; 7 positions agree with TRBD2. Germline V gives CDR1 DFQATT, CDR2 SNEGSKA (reference sequence). This CDR3 region has 15 residues. J was trimmed by 5 bases and V by 4 bases; bases with no gene match: 14.

This sequence joins TRBV2 and TRBJ2-5; 11 nucleotides agree with TRBD2. Per germline, CDR1 SNHLY and CDR2 FYNNEI. The length of the CDR3 is 15 residues. V gave up 5 bases and J gave up 4 bases; unmatched junction bases: 6. The chain's CDR3 is CASSPRLAGLETQYF. The CDR3 DNA sequence: TGTGCCAGCAGTCCCAGACTAGCGGGGTTAGAGACCCAGTACTTC.

This clonotype was observed at least ten times. The genes are TRBV2 and TRBJ2-7; TRBD2 agrees at 10 bases. The germline V gene has CDR1 SNHLY and CDR2 FYNNEI. Trimming removed 4 bases from V and 6 bases from J; junction bases left unmatched: 6. This CDR3 is 14 amino acids long. CDR3 nucleotide sequence: TGTGCCAGCAGTGTATCAGCGGGGGGGCGCGAGCAGTACTTC. Its protein product is CASSVSAGGREQYF.

Only a few counts were recorded for this clonotype. This chain links TRBV24-1 with TRBJ2-2; 8 bases agree with TRBD2. The CDR3 has 16 amino acids. Unmatched junction bases numbered 5, after V lost 4 bases and J lost 2 bases. Germline-derived CDR1 and CDR2 are KGHDR and SFDVKD. This CDR3 is CATSDQSGGNTGELFF. Here the CDR3 DNA reads TGTGCCACCAGTGACCAGAGCGGGGGAAACACCGGGGAGCTGTTTTTT.

In its sample, this clonotype was seen a few times. V is TRBV27 and J is TRBJ2-3; a possible D gene is TRBD2 (5 bases). CDR3 size: 16 residues. Trimming cost V 6 bases and J 2 bases, with 18 bases left between them. From germline, CDR1 is MNHEY and CDR2 SMNVEV (reference sequence). Here the CDR3 reads CASSKERTRNTDTQYF. The CDR3 DNA sequence: TGTGCCAGCAGCAAGGAGCGGACCCGAAACACAGATACGCAGTATTTT.

This clonotype has at least ten counts. The genes are TRBV4-1 and TRBJ1-2; no definite D call. V lost 0 bases to trimming and J lost 6 bases, with 8 bases between them. Germline V gives CDR1 MGHRA, CDR2 YSYEKL. This CDR3 spans 13 amino acids. CDR3 DNA: TGCGCCAGCAGCCAAGAGTATTTGGATGGCTACACCTTC. This encodes CASSQEYLDGYTF.

In its sample, this clonotype was seen many times. This chain connects TRBV6-5 to TRBJ1-3, with D hard to call. Trimming removed 10 bases at V and 5 bases at J, with 18 bases between. The V gene's germline CDR1 is MNHEY and CDR2 SVGAGI. The CDR3 totals 14 residues. As DNA, the CDR3 is TGTGCCACCTCCGTTGGGTCTGGAAGAAACACCATATATTTT. It translates to CATSVGSGRNTIYF.

Ten or more counts support this clonotype. This rearrangement joins TRBV20-1 to TRBJ1-2; D unresolved. CDR3 length equals 14 residues. The germline CDR1 and CDR2 sequences are DFQATT and SNEGSKA (reference sequence). The V and J ends lost 1 base and 1 base respectively, with 10 bases between them. CDR3 loop: CSARVINDNYGYTF. The CDR3 DNA is TGCAGTGCTAGAGTGATAAATGATAACTATGGCTACACCTTC.

The chain joins TRBV10-3 to TRBJ1-5; possible D gene TRBD1, 5 bases. With 0 bases removed from V and 2 bases from J, the gap between germline ends came to 8 bases. Germline CDR1 reads ENHRY; CDR2 reads SYGVKD. The CDR3 has 15 residues. The CDR3 sequence is CAISESGDGNQPQHF. The DNA for the CDR3 is TGTGCCATCAGTGAGTCGGGGGATGGCAATCAGCCCCAGCATTTT.

This clonotype was seen at least ten times. The chain couples TRBV7-2 to TRBJ1-5; D perhaps matches TRBD1 (5 bases). The germline gives CDR1 SGHTA, CDR2 FQGNSA. The CDR3 has 13 residues. V shed 2 bases and J shed 4 bases, with 6 bases lying between them. As DNA, the CDR3 is TGTGCCAGCAGCTTAAGACAGAATCAGCCCCAGCATTTT. It encodes CASSLRQNQPQHF.

This clonotype was counted ten times or more. The rearrangement joins TRBV12-3 or TRBV12-4 to TRBJ2-5; 7 nucleotides agree with TRBD1. With V trimmed by 6 bases and J by 4 bases, 8 bases remained unmatched. This CDR3 comprises 14 residues. CDR3 nucleotides: TGTGCCAGCAGCCGCGACAGGGACCGAGAGACCCAGTACTTC. As protein: CASSRDRDRETQYF.

In this sample, this clonotype turned up many times. The chain joins TRBV12-3 or TRBV12-4 to TRBJ1-1; D may be TRBD1 (5 bases). Trimming cost V 6 bases and J 5 bases, with 19 bases left between them. The CDR3 loop spans 15 amino acids. The CDR3 protein is CASRATGTRRTEAFF. CDR3 nucleotide sequence: TGTGCCAGCAGGGCTACCGGGACGAGGAGAACTGAAGCTTTCTTT.

This clonotype showed up many times. This sequence joins TRBV10-3 and TRBJ2-2, with TRBD1 identical over 7 bases. Trimming took 6 bases from V and 0 from J; bases not matched to a gene: 4. Germline V gene lookup returns CDR1 ENHRY and CDR2 SYGVKD. The CDR3 is 15 amino acids. The CDR3 region has the DNA TGTGCCATCAGCAGCAGGGGGACGAACACCGGGGAGCTGTTTTTT. Its protein product is CAISSRGTNTGELFF.

This clonotype has just a few counts. The V gene is TRBV7-9, the J gene TRBJ1-1; 7 bases line up with TRBD1. Trimming removed 5 bases from V and 7 bases from J; junction bases left unmatched: 7. This CDR3 comprises 13 residues. Looked up from germline, CDR1 is SEHNR and CDR2 is FQNEAQ (reference sequence). CDR3 sequence (DNA): TGTGCCAGCAGCCAAAGAACAGGGGATGAAGCTTTCTTT. Residues: CASSQRTGDEAFF.

The rearrangement joins TRBV28 to TRBJ1-4; D not certain. With 2 bases removed from V and 5 bases from J, the gap between germline ends came to 9 bases. The CDR3 covers 14 residues. From germline, CDR1 is MDHEN and CDR2 SYDVKM. The CDR3 sequence: CASSLRALNEKLFF. The CDR3, as DNA: TGTGCCAGCAGTTTAAGAGCCCTAAATGAAAAACTGTTTTTT.

This clonotype has a count of ten or more. The rearrangement joins TRBV6-6 to TRBJ2-3; D is possibly TRBD1 (6 bases). Trimming shortened V by 6 bases and J by 3 bases, and 28 bases separated the two germline ends. Germline lookup yields CDR1 MNHNY and CDR2 SVGAGI (reference sequence). The CDR3 has 19 residues. CDR3 coding DNA: TGTGCCAGCAGGCCCGCGATGGGACATCTTTGGATAGGTACAGATACGCAGTATTTT. As protein: CASRPAMGHLWIGTDTQYF.

This clonotype showed up just a few times. The J gene is TRBJ1-2, the V gene TRBV5-4; 7 bases are a match to TRBD1. There are 15 residues in the CDR3. Per the germline V gene, CDR1 is SGHNT and CDR2 is YYREEE (reference sequence). Losses at the gene ends were 0 bases for V and 5 bases for J; bases not matched to a gene: 7. The CDR3 is CASSLGGQALYGYTF. CDR3 DNA sequence: TGTGCCAGCAGCTTGGGAGGACAGGCGCTTTATGGCTACACCTTC.

This clonotype was found many times. The genes are TRBV28 and TRBJ1-1; 9 nucleotides agree with TRBD1. The germline CDR1 and CDR2 sequences are MDHEN and SYDVKM. The CDR3 is made up of 13 amino acids. The V gene end was trimmed by 2 bases and the J gene end by 10 bases; junction bases not matched to a gene: 5. The CDR3 region has the DNA TGTGCCAGCAGTTTACGAGACAGGGGGGTAGCTTTCTTT. The encoded protein is CASSLRDRGVAFF.

A word on this clonotype: Being one base from a much bigger clone, this may be a read error. V is TRBV2 and J is TRBJ2-7; D is undetermined. This CDR3 has 12 residues. Germline CDR1 and CDR2: SNHLY and FYNNEI. Trimming left V 5 bases short and J 4 bases short, with 9 bases between. The CDR3 region is CASSQQSYEQYF. CDR3 nucleotide sequence: TGTGCCAGCAGTCAACAGAGTTACGAGCAGTACTTC.

This clonotype was observed a few times. The chain combines TRBV2 with TRBJ2-1, with D hard to call. The V gene lost 7 bases and the J gene lost 7 bases, with 8 bases spanning the gap. Germline lookup yields CDR1 SNHLY and CDR2 FYNNEI. This CDR3 has 11 amino acids. DNA of the CDR3: TGTGCCAGCATGCCCCGGAATGAGCAGTTCTTC. It translates to CASMPRNEQFF.